The 12 T cell receptor beta chains listed next were all sequenced from one sample in a study of OX40 agonist ivuxolimab in advanced cancers. The data were produced by immunoSEQ multiplex PCR, yet TCRdb's version contains in-frame clones alone and is incomplete. The repertoire holds about 90,000 clones, with around 90% as singletons. The sequencing used CD4+ or CD8+ T cells sorted from blood, collected in a trial of the OX40 agonist ivuxolimab. All receptors come from an adult with an advanced solid tumor such as melanoma, head and neck, liver or kidney cancer.

V is TRBV5-5 and J is TRBJ2-2, with D possibly called TRBD1 or TRBD2 (6 bases each). The germline gives CDR1 SGHKS, CDR2 YYEKEE (reference sequence). The CDR3 is made up of 16 amino acids. V dropped 1 base and J dropped 3 bases, with 13 bases sitting between them. Here the CDR3 reads CASSLRGAVDTGELFF. CDR3 coding DNA: TGTGCCAGCAGCTTGAGGGGGGCAGTTGACACCGGGGAGCTGTTTTTT.

The V call is TRBV5-1, the J call TRBJ2-3; 7 nucleotides align to TRBD1. Looked up from germline, CDR1 is SGHRS and CDR2 is YFSETQ. CDR3 length: 14 residues. Losses at the gene ends were 6 bases for V and 0 bases for J; bases not matched to a gene: 4. The CDR3 coding sequence is TGCGCCAGCACCCTGGGACAGAGCACAGATACGCAGTATTTT. This codes for CASTLGQSTDTQYF.

J is TRBJ1-5 and V is TRBV30; TRBD1 aligns across 9 bases. Trimming removed 1 base from V and 7 bases from J; junction bases left unmatched: 5. This CDR3 is built from 14 residues. Germline V gene sequence: CDR1 GTSNPN, CDR2 SVGIG (reference sequence). CDR3 protein: CAWSADRGWQPQHF. In DNA, the CDR3 is TGTGCCTGGAGTGCGGACAGGGGATGGCAGCCCCAGCATTTT. Looking up the rest from reference TRBV30 and TRBJ1-5 gives the full variable domain: SQTIHQWPATLVQPVGSPLSLECTVEGTSNPNLYWYRQAAGRGLQLLFYSVGIGQISSEVPQNLSASRPQDRQFILSSKKLLLSDSGFYLCAWSADRGWQPQHFGDGTRLSIL.

In its sample, this clone was seen once. The chain employs TRBV6-1 and TRBJ1-2; 8 bases are shared with TRBD1. Losses at the gene ends were 7 bases for V and 3 bases for J; bases not matched to a gene: 4. This CDR3 has 13 amino acids. Germline-derived CDR1 and CDR2 are MNHNS and SASEGT. CDR3 sequence: CASTATGDYGYTF. The CDR3, as DNA: TGTGCCAGCACCGCGACAGGGGACTATGGCTACACCTTC.

This chain uses TRBV7-9 with TRBJ1-1; D might be TRBD1 (6 bases). Trimming pared 2 bases from V and 1 base from J, leaving 14 bases between. The CDR3 totals 16 residues. The germline gives CDR1 SEHNR, CDR2 FQNEAQ (reference sequence). CDR3 sequence (DNA): TGTGCCAGCAGCTTAAGGGGGGACCCGGGGAACACTGAAGCTTTCTTT. This gives the protein CASSLRGDPGNTEAFF.

The chain couples TRBV4-2 to TRBJ2-6, with D uncertain. V was pared by 4 bases and J by 0 bases, with 10 bases between. The CDR3 sequence is 16 residues long. Germline V gene sequence: CDR1 LGHNA, CDR2 YNFKEQ. CDR3 protein: CASSLGRSSGANVLTF. The CDR3, as DNA: TGTGCCAGCAGCCTAGGACGGTCCTCTGGGGCCAACGTCCTGACTTTC.

This chain uses TRBV7-3 with TRBJ2-3, with 9 bases identical to TRBD2. The CDR3 has 14 residues. Unmatched junction bases numbered 6, after V lost 5 bases and J lost 6 bases. Per germline, CDR1 SGHTA and CDR2 FQGTGA. The CDR3 is CASSLSGRGDTQYF. DNA for the CDR3: TGTGCCAGCAGCCTTAGCGGGAGAGGTGATACGCAGTATTTT.

The V call is TRBV5-1, the J call TRBJ2-7, with D maybe TRBD1 (5 bases). V was clipped by 4 bases and J by 3 bases, with 11 bases between them. The CDR3 sequence is 13 residues long. Germline CDR1 is SGHRS and CDR2 is YFSETQ. CDR3 amino acids: CASSQGARYEQYF. The DNA of the CDR3 is TGCGCCAGCAGCCAAGGGGCCCGCTACGAGCAGTACTTC.

This chain connects TRBV7-2 to TRBJ2-3, with unresolved D. The CDR3 totals 11 residues. V gave up 5 bases and J gave up 2 bases, with 2 bases separating them. Per germline, CDR1 SGHTA and CDR2 FQGNSA. The CDR3 reads CASSNTDTQYF. CDR3 in DNA: TGTGCCAGCAGCAACACAGATACGCAGTATTTT.

V is TRBV5-1 and J is TRBJ2-5; no clear D. V shed 2 bases and J shed 5 bases, with 7 bases lying between them. The CDR3 contains 12 residues. Germline CDR1 SGHRS, CDR2 YFSETQ. The DNA for the CDR3 is TGCGCCAGCAGCTTCCCGGGTGAGACCCAGTACTTC. The encoded protein is CASSFPGETQYF.

This sequence joins TRBV7-9 and TRBJ1-1; possible D gene TRBD1, 6 bases. From germline, CDR1 is SEHNR and CDR2 FQNEAQ (reference sequence). The CDR3 runs to 12 residues. Trimming removed 4 bases from V and 8 bases from J, with 11 bases in between. In nucleotides, the CDR3 is TGTGCCAGCAGCTGGACAGACCAGGAAGCTTTCTTT. This encodes CASSWTDQEAFF.

The chain recombines TRBV11-2 with TRBJ2-7, with D possibly matching TRBD2 (5 bases). CDR1 SGHAT and CDR2 FQNNGV come from the germline V gene. The CDR3 is made up of 16 amino acids. V was clipped by 1 base and J by 1 base, with 14 bases between them. The CDR3 loop is CASSLGFGKSSYEQYF. The CDR3 nucleotides are TGTGCCAGCAGCTTAGGATTCGGGAAGTCGTCCTACGAGCAGTACTTC.